This T cell receptor beta chain was captured by sequencing in a study of blood T cell repertoires in COVID-19. The ends were cut back, 3 bases at V and 0 bases at J, with 12 bases in the middle. Germline loops: CDR1 KGHSH, CDR2 LQKENI. This CDR3 region has 16 residues. Assay: immunoSEQ multiplex PCR; the TCRdb copy retains only in-frame clones and omits some. The sample has about 50,000 clones, approximately 85% seen once; the top ten hold roughly 2.7%. Sequencing was done on a sample of peripheral blood. The V gene is TRBV18, the J gene TRBJ1-3; no clear D. The receptor was derived from a woman in her fifties or sixties with acute or convalescent COVID-19. The CDR3 DNA follows: TGTGCCAGCTCACCGGGAGGTACCTACTCTGGAAACACCATATATTTT. The encoded protein is CASSPGGTYSGNTIYF.